The 5 T cell receptor beta chains given below trace back to one sample, sequenced in a study of shared clonotypes between healthy human individuals. Sequencing was performed with immunoSEQ multiplex PCR; in TCRdb, only in-frame clones are kept and a portion is missing. Of under 200,000 clones in the sample, just under 95% were seen once. Sequencing input: naive CD4+ T cells sorted from blood. Subset described: CD45RA+ positively selected. The source of these receptors is a woman in her 30s in good health.

This clone was seen once. This rearrangement joins TRBV30 to TRBJ1-5, with D perhaps TRBD1 (5 bases). The germline CDR1 and CDR2 sequences are GTSNPN and SVGIG (reference sequence). V was trimmed by 1 base and J by 3 bases, leaving 10 bases between them. CDR3 size: 14 residues. CDR3 sequence reads: CAWSATGTNQPQHF. The CDR3, as DNA: TGTGCCTGGAGTGCTACCGGGACCAATCAGCCCCAGCATTTT.

The V and J genes are TRBV6-1 and TRBJ2-2; D is unclear. The CDR3 consists of 13 residues. V dropped 7 bases and J dropped 4 bases, with 10 bases sitting between them. Germline V gene data show CDR1 as MNHNS and CDR2 as SASEGT. DNA of the CDR3: TGTGCCAGCAAGCAGAGTAGCACCGGGGAGCTGTTTTTT. This translates into CASKQSSTGELFF.

This clone occurred once. This chain connects TRBV2 to TRBJ1-1; 8 bases are a match to TRBD1. This CDR3 contains 15 residues. Germline CDR1 SNHLY, CDR2 FYNNEI. After removal of 3 bases from V and 2 bases from J, the junction contained 5 bases not matched to a gene. As DNA, the CDR3 is TGTGCCAGCAGTGATCTCGGACAGGGAAACACTGAAGCTTTCTTT. Its translation: CASSDLGQGNTEAFF.

The gene calls are TRBV27 and TRBJ2-5; 9 bases are a match to TRBD1. The DNA end is a closer match to TRBJ2-7, so the J assignment may be wrong. CDR1 MNHEY and CDR2 SMNVEV come from the germline V gene (reference sequence). The CDR3 contains 14 residues. For the CDR3, the DNA is TGTGCCAGCAGTACACCGGGACAGGGCTACGAGCAGTACTTC. Protein: CASSTPGQGYEQYF.

This chain uses TRBV7-9 with TRBJ2-7, with unresolved D. Looked up from germline, CDR1 is SEHNR and CDR2 is FQNEAQ (reference sequence). Trimming cost V 7 bases and J 6 bases, with 25 bases left between them. The CDR3 sequence is 16 residues long. For the CDR3, the DNA is TGTGCCAGCAAACCCCGGGTCCTTACTGACTGGGGCGAGCAGTACTTC. It translates to CASKPRVLTDWGEQYF.